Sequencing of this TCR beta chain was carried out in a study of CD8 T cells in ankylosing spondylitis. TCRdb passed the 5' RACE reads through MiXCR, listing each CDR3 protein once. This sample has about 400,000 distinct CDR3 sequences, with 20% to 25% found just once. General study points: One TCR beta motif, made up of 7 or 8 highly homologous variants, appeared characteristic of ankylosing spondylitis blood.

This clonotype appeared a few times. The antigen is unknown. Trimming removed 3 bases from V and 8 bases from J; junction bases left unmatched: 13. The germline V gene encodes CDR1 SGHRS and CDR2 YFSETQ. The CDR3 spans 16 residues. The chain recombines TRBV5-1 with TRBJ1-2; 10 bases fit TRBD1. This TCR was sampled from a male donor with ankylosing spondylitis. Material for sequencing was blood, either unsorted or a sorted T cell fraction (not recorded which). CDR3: CASSSTRDRGSLGYTF. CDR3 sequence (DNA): TGCGCCAGCAGCTCGACCCGGGACAGGGGAAGTTTGGGCTACACCTTC.